This TCR beta chain appears in the sequencing data of a study of T cells in Graves' hyperthyroidism and ophthalmopathy (dated by TCRdb to 2018 to 2020). Concerning the study at large: Peripheral blood was sampled at the time of initial diagnosis, prior to any treatment. The paper describes TCR Vbeta CDR3 sequencing of 135 peripheral blood samples, made up of 43 ophthalmopathy patients, 70 to 75 hyperthyroidism patients and 17 progressor patients. After blood sampling, hyperthyroidism patients were treated with methimazole at a starting dose of 30 mg daily, and ophthalmopathy patients were treated with high-dose intravenous methylprednisolone. For training and testing, the roughly 100 patients in the discovery cohort were randomly divided in a 7:3 ratio. Thyroid tissue and blood T-cell repertoires from about six Graves' hyperthyroidism patients were also compared in the study. To identify TCR V-J signatures that set the groups apart, the researchers used a discovery cohort of 100 patients, made up of fewer than 50 with Graves' ophthalmopathy and about 60 with stable Graves' hyperthyroidism. Prospective prediction of ophthalmopathy was tested in an independent validation cohort consisting of about 20 hyperthyroidism patients and around 17 patients who later progressed to ophthalmopathy.

This clonotype was seen many times. Its cognate antigen has yet to be identified. Qualities for individual bases were not recorded, and no much larger clone is one base off. Moderately to severely active disease, a Clinical Activity Score of at least 3, a NOSPECS grade of at least 4, and a duration under 3 months were present in ophthalmopathy patients. Exclusion was applied to patients with uncontrolled infections, other autoimmune diseases, pregnancy or lactation. Diagnoses relied on clinical symptoms, serum thyroxine and TRAb, thyroid ultrasound and orbital computed tomography. PBMCs were separated from approximately 10 ml of fresh peripheral blood using Ficoll-Paque density gradient centrifugation. Total RNA was extracted with Trizol reagent, and quality was checked on an Agilent 2100 Bioanalyzer. V is pruned by 3 bases and J by 3 bases, leaving 10 bases of the junction without a gene match. From the cysteine up to the phenylalanine, the CDR3 has a length of 17 residues. The kept DNA is CDR3 alone, 51 bases in frame from the first base. Via the germline V gene, CDR1 is MDHEN and CDR2 SYDVKM.

Broader findings and caveats from the paper: A 13 V-J signature model separated ophthalmopathy from stable hyperthyroidism, with around 88% sensitivity and just under 84% specificity in cross-validation and 80%/75% in testing. No statistical method was used to set the sample size in advance, and investigators knew the group allocation. In validation, the model predicted progression to ophthalmopathy a median of roughly six months before onset, with about 64% sensitivity and almost 75% specificity. Blood samples also contained most of the expanded thyroid clonotypes (frequency above 0.001), which suggests that blood repertoires may reflect thyroid immune responses.

The TCR beta CDR3 regions were amplified from the RNA transcripts. For the first round of RT-PCR on the TCR CDR3, the HTBI primer set was used together with the Qiagen OneStep RT-PCR kit. Libraries were constructed in a second round of multiplex PCR, after which size selection and purification were performed. Paired-end sequencing of the libraries was performed with 100 bp reads on an Illumina HiSeq2000. The paper's processing steps were these. SOAPnuke was used to process the raw data, removing reads that contained adapters or uncalled bases, had a mean Phred below 15, or lacked an exact match to the constant primer or identifier. High-quality paired reads were merged with COPE v1.2.5, and unique nucleotide sequences were defined as clonotypes. Clonotypes were aligned to IMGT TRBV, TRBD and TRBJ reference segments using MiTCR v1.1. Analysis was restricted to V-J combinations with a frequency above 0.0001, which covered just over 98% of repertoires. The TCS score was defined as F50 (clonal expansion) divided by E x V (chaos), with BLOSUM62-based TCRdist calculated between CDR3 peptides within each V-J. Welch's t-statistics and random forest reduced around 510 V-J features to around 14, which were used in a naive Bayes classifier (R e1071). Starting from the raw public reads, TCRdb applied fastp trimming at Q25, assembled clones with MiXCR and retained in-frame beta chains. Every CDR3 protein is listed once, alongside the most common genes and DNA of its rows. What appears here as the V and J calls and clone size reflects TCRdb's work, not the paper's. This sample holds under 300,000 distinct CDR3 sequences; 20% to 25% were observed only once. The ten biggest clones cover around two thirds of the sample.

Sequences were obtained from blood. This TCR derives from a man aged 30 to 45 with Graves' ophthalmopathy. Recombination linked TRBV28 to TRBJ1-1; 10 central bases correspond to TRBD1. For the CDR3, the sequence is CASSLRGTGALDTEAFF. The sequence in DNA is TGTGCCAGCAGTTTGCGAGGGACAGGGGCTTTGGACACTGAAGCTTTCTTT.